A single sample is the source of the 7 T cell receptor beta chains below, sequenced in a study of molecular identifiers for immune sequencing clone quantification. MiXCR, run by TCRdb on the PCR reads, gives a single entry per CDR3 protein. The table includes 400,000 to 600,000 distinct CDR3 sequences, about 25% detected once. Material for sequencing was naive CD8+ T cells from blood, with Jurkat cell RNA spiked in. Subset: FACS-sorted CD8+CD4-CCR7+CD45RA+ naive T cells. The source of these receptors is a human donor in good health. Some libraries in this study had Jurkat cell RNA spiked in.

This clonotype was seen repeatedly, ten times or more. The chain couples TRBV4-2 to TRBJ2-3; 10 bases fit TRBD2. Germline V gene sequence: CDR1 LGHNA, CDR2 YNFKEQ. With V trimmed by 5 bases and J by 1 base, 6 bases remained unmatched. This CDR3 region has 16 residues. Here the CDR3 DNA reads TGTGCCAGCAGCATGATGGGGACTAGCGGCACAGATACGCAGTATTTT. The encoded protein is CASSMMGTSGTDTQYF.

This clonotype was found many times. The chain employs TRBV6-6 and TRBJ2-5, with no clear D. Looked up from germline, CDR1 is MNHNY and CDR2 is SVGAGI (reference sequence). The CDR3 spans 14 residues. V was clipped by 4 bases and J by 1 base, with 10 bases between them. CDR3 sequence: CASSLRRTQETQYF. The CDR3 DNA follows: TGTGCCAGCAGTTTAAGGCGGACCCAAGAGACCCAGTACTTC.

The V call is TRBV7-9, the J call TRBJ2-1; D may be TRBD2 (6 bases). This CDR3 has 16 residues. Germline values: CDR1 SEHNR, CDR2 FQNEAQ (reference sequence). Between the trimmed V and J ends, which lost 5 bases and 8 bases, there was a span of 22 bases. The CDR3: CASSPIKAGPLDEQFF. CDR3 DNA: TGTGCCAGCAGCCCAATAAAAGCGGGCCCTCTAGATGAGCAGTTCTTC. The variable domain in full, completed from reference TRBV7-9 and TRBJ2-1, reads DTGVSQNPRHKITKRGQNVTFRCDPISEHNRLYWYRQTLGQGPEFLTYFQNEAQLEKSRLLSDRFSAERPKGSFSTLEIQRTEQGDSAMYLCASSPIKAGPLDEQFFGPGTRLTVL.

The J gene is TRBJ2-5, the V gene TRBV7-9; D remains unclear. Germline V gives CDR1 SEHNR, CDR2 FQNEAQ (reference sequence). The V end was cut by 9 bases, the J end by 3 bases, with 20 bases between. This CDR3 spans 15 amino acids. The DNA for the CDR3 is TGTGCCAGTGATACTTCCGACTCACCGAAAGAGACCCAGTACTTC. Translation: CASDTSDSPKETQYF.

This clonotype appeared many times. The CDR3 DNA follows: TGTGCCAGTACTGTCTATAGCAATCAGCCCCAGCATTTT. Its translation: CASTVYSNQPQHF. The gene calls are TRBV19 and TRBJ1-5, with D hard to call. The V and J ends lost 7 bases and 0 bases respectively, with 7 bases between them. Germline assignment: CDR1 LNHDA and CDR2 SQIVND (reference sequence). There are 13 residues in the CDR3. Full variable domain (missing parts from reference TRBV19 and TRBJ1-5): DGGITQSPKYLFRKEGQNVTLSCEQNLNHDAMYWYRQDPGQGLRLIYYSQIVNDFQKGDIAEGYSVSREKKESFPLTVTSAQKNPTAFYLCASTVYSNQPQHFGDGTRLSIL.

The chain recombines TRBV11-2 with TRBJ1-4; 7 bases line up with TRBD1. Germline V lookup: CDR1 SGHAT, CDR2 FQNNGV. Losses at the gene ends were 3 bases for V and 8 bases for J; bases not matched to a gene: 9. This CDR3 is built from 15 residues. The CDR3 here is CASSFFRMDREKLFF. CDR3 DNA: TGTGCCAGCAGCTTTTTCCGGATGGACAGGGAAAAACTGTTTTTT.

On this clonotype: Given a much more abundant clone one base away, this may be a read error. V and J are TRBV29-1 and TRBJ2-3; D uncertain. V lost 6 bases to trimming and J lost 0 bases, with 16 bases between them. The CDR3 spans 15 residues. Germline loops: CDR1 SQVTM, CDR2 ANQGSEA. CDR3 sequence (DNA): TGCAGCGTGACCCTTCGGTCAGAGAGCACAGATACGCAGTATTTT. Its protein is CSVTLRSESTDTQYF.